The sequence of this T cell receptor beta chain was determined in a study of response to subunit inactivated influenza vaccine. Findings and limits, study-wide: Seasonal influenza vaccination, on each occasion, was suggested by the authors to recruit few new T cells.

TCRdb fed the RT-PCR reads into MiXCR, producing one record per CDR3 protein. The repertoire holds 500,000 to 550,000 distinct CDR3 sequences, with around 7.7% as singletons. Comment on this clonotype: What it binds is not known.

V was shortened by 4 bases and J by 1 base, with 21 bases between the two germline ends. Per the germline V gene, CDR1 is DFQATT and CDR2 is SNEGSKA (reference sequence). The CDR3 is made up of 17 amino acids. Source: PBMCs from blood, taken less than 30 months after vaccination. The sequence came from a man between 50 and 69 years old who received an inactivated influenza vaccine. The chain has TRBV20-1 and TRBJ2-3, with TRBD2 as a possible D gene (6 bases). The CDR3 DNA reads TGCAGTGCTAAGACGCATCCAGAATCTAGCGGCACAGATACGCAGTATTTT. Translated, it gives CSAKTHPESSGTDTQYF.